The 23 T cell receptor beta chains below all came from one sample that was sequenced in a study of tumor and adjacent non-tumor tissue in lung cancer. The library came from three nested PCR rounds adapted from ARM-PCR protocols. TCRdb itself ran the multiplex PCR reads through MiXCR, one entry per CDR3 protein. The sample includes about 78,000 distinct CDR3 sequences, 80% to 85% of them seen just once. No cell sorting was done before RNA was extracted from the tissue. The sample was lung tumor tissue. These receptor sequences come from a woman in her forties or fifties with non-small cell lung cancer.

This clonotype has more than one count but fewer than ten. A read error may produce the germline difference seen at one junction end. This chain connects TRBV11-2 to TRBJ2-1, with D unclear. The V gene's germline CDR1 is SGHAT and CDR2 FQNNGV. CDR3 length: 12 amino acids. The CDR3 sequence: CASSLGYYQQFF. Here the CDR3 DNA reads TGTGCCAGTAGCTTGGGATATTACCAGCAGTTCTTC.

V and J are TRBV6-5 and TRBJ2-7; a weak D match, TRBD1 (5 bases). Germline CDR1 reads MNHEY; CDR2 reads SVGAGI. V was pared by 7 bases and J by 2 bases, with 18 bases between. This CDR3 has 15 amino acids. The DNA of the CDR3 is TGTGCCAGCACCCCTTTCCGGACATCGACCTACGAGCAGTACTTC. Residues: CASTPFRTSTYEQYF.

The chain couples TRBV20-1 to TRBJ2-3; 8 nucleotides agree with TRBD2. Germline V gene sequence: CDR1 DFQATT, CDR2 SNEGSKA (reference sequence). The CDR3 sequence is 17 residues long. Losses at the gene ends were 8 bases for V and 7 bases for J; bases not matched to a gene: 23. CDR3 region: CSTGTRGGEGDWNTQYF. Here the CDR3 DNA reads TGCAGTACTGGAACCCGGGGGGGGGAGGGCGATTGGAATACGCAGTATTTT.

As concerns this clonotype: This is likely a read error, given that the CDR3 carries no conserved phenylalanine or tryptophan at its end. This sequence joins TRBV6-5 and TRBJ1-2, with D perhaps TRBD1 (5 bases). Germline V gives CDR1 MNHEY, CDR2 SVGAGI. This CDR3 region has 15 residues. CDR3 DNA: TGTACCAGCAGCCGGGGGACCTTACAGGACCATGGCTACACCTTG. It specifies CTSSRGTLQDHGYTL.

Notes on this clonotype: The junction does not match germline at one end; this may be a read error. This chain uses TRBV20-1 with TRBJ1-5, with 7 nucleotides matching TRBD1. This CDR3 has 18 residues. Germline values: CDR1 DFQATT, CDR2 SNEGSKA (reference sequence). The CDR3 nucleotides are TGCAGTGCTCAACCTACCCCAGGGGGGGTTTATAGCGATCAGCCCCAGCATTTT. Its translation: CSAQPTPGGVYSDQPQHF.

This clonotype was found a few times. A much larger clone is a single base away; this may be a read error. This chain connects TRBV28 to TRBJ2-4, with 10 bases aligning to TRBD2. The germline V gene has CDR1 MDHEN and CDR2 SYDVKM. This CDR3 contains 17 residues. The CDR3 nucleotides read TGTGCCAGCAGTTTTGGACTAGCGGAGAAAAGCAAAAACATTCGGTACTTC. It translates to CASSFGLAEKSKNIRYF. Using reference TRBV28 and TRBJ2-4 for the parts outside the CDR3, the full variable domain is DVKVTQSSRYLVKRTGEKVFLECVQDMDHENMFWYRQDPGLGLRLIYFSYDVKMKEKGDIPEGYSVSREKKERFSLILESASTNQTSMYLCASSFGLAEKSKNIRYFGAGTRLSVL.

The chain carries TRBV29-1 and TRBJ2-7; D call uncertain. The CDR3 extends over 13 amino acids. Trimming removed 5 bases from V and 0 bases from J, with 11 bases in between. The V gene's germline CDR1 is SQVTM and CDR2 ANQGSEA. CDR3 region: CSVQPGFSYEQYF. The CDR3 DNA follows: TGCAGCGTTCAACCGGGCTTCTCCTACGAGCAGTACTTC.

A remark on this clonotype: No conserved phenylalanine or tryptophan ends this CDR3, so it is likely a read error. The J gene is TRBJ2-3, the V gene TRBV28, with a tentative D call TRBD2 (6 bases). CDR1 is MDHEN and CDR2 is SYDVKM in the germline V gene. The CDR3 runs to 15 residues. The CDR3 DNA is TGTGCCAGCAGTTTACCTAGCGCCATAACAGATACACAGTATCTT. Its protein product is CASSLPSAITDTQYL.

About this clonotype itself: Given the absence of the conserved phenylalanine or tryptophan at the CDR3 end, a read error is likely. This chain links TRBV20-1 with TRBJ2-5; D is ambiguous. In germline, CDR1 is DFQATT, CDR2 SNEGSKA (reference sequence). The CDR3 contains 12 residues. The V end lost 2 bases, the J end lost 5 bases, and 9 bases lay between the germline ends. The CDR3 loop reads CSARLGHETQYI. CDR3 nucleotides: TGCAGTGCTAGACTCGGGCATGAGACCCAGTACATC.

In regard to this clonotype: One end of the junction does not line up with germline, which may come from a read error. This chain uses TRBV4-1 with TRBJ2-7; D unresolved. The CDR3 length is 15 residues. The germline V gene encodes CDR1 MGHRA and CDR2 YSYEKL. The CDR3 sequence is CDSSQFTTSMGEQYF. CDR3 bases: TGCGACAGCAGCCAATTTACTACCAGCATGGGCGAGCAGTACTTC.

Regarding this clonotype: The missing conserved phenylalanine or tryptophan at the end of this CDR3 makes a read error likely. The DNA is omitted, as the CDR3 cannot be located on it reliably, and the CDR3 follows TCRdb's listing. The V and J genes are TRBV6-1 and TRBJ2-7; the listed D gene, TRBD2, was not tested against the DNA. Including both end residues, the CDR3 is 18 amino acids long. In germline, CDR1 is MNHNS, CDR2 SASEGT. The CDR3 spells CASSGAHGSGSGSIGRYI.

This clonotype was counted ten times or more. The gene calls are TRBV5-1 and TRBJ2-1, with D possibly being TRBD1 (6 bases). The CDR3 has 16 amino acids. V lost 4 bases and J 10 bases, leaving 24 bases between the germline ends. Germline V lookup: CDR1 SGHRS, CDR2 YFSETQ. The CDR3 sequence: CASSQRIGPTDREQFF. The CDR3 DNA is TGCGCCAGCAGCCAACGCATAGGGCCCACAGACAGGGAGCAGTTCTTC. The whole variable domain, filled in from reference TRBV5-1 and TRBJ2-1, reads KAGVTQTPRYLIKTRGQQVTLSCSPISGHRSVSWYQQTPGQGLQFLFEYFSETQRNKGNFPGRFSGRQFSNSRSEMNVSTLELGDSALYLCASSQRIGPTDREQFFGPGTRLTVL.

Comment on this clonotype: An end of the junction does not agree with germline; a read error may underlie this. This rearrangement joins TRBV6-2 or TRBV6-3 to TRBJ1-5; D is uncertain. Looked up from germline, CDR1 is MNHEY and CDR2 is SVGEGT. CDR3 length: 20 residues. The CDR3: CAISFESVVYVSCLNQPQHF. CDR3 sequence (DNA): TGTGCCATCAGTTTCGAATCTGTGGTATATGTCAGCTGTCTTAATCAGCCCCAGCATTTT.

Concerning this clonotype itself: The junction and the germline gene differ at one end; a read error may be behind it. V and J are TRBV20-1 and TRBJ2-7; D is possibly TRBD1 or TRBD2 (6 bases each). From germline, CDR1 is DFQATT and CDR2 SNEGSKA (reference sequence). The CDR3 is 15 residues long. CDR3 residues: CSARGGTWWTYEQYF. CDR3 coding DNA: TGCAGTGCTAGAGGCGGGACATGGTGGACCTATGAGCAGTACTTC.

This clonotype showed up just a few times. This rearrangement joins TRBV28 to TRBJ2-3, with 7 bases that match TRBD2. This CDR3 spans 16 amino acids. Germline lookup yields CDR1 MDHEN and CDR2 SYDVKM. The V and J ends lost 2 bases and 3 bases, in that order; junction bases with no gene match: 8. CDR3 loop: CASSLLTGAGTDTQYF. In nucleotides, the CDR3 is TGTGCCAGCAGTTTACTGACGGGAGCGGGGACAGATACGCAGTATTTT.

This clonotype was picked up a small number of times. This sequence may be a read error, since a much larger clone differs from it by one base. The chain carries TRBV24-1 and TRBJ2-2; D may be TRBD2 (5 bases). Trimming stripped 8 bases from V and 5 bases from J, with 8 bases between. The CDR3 spans 12 residues. Per the germline V gene, CDR1 is KGHDR and CDR2 is SFDVKD. The CDR3 sequence: CATIGKTGELFF. In nucleotides, the CDR3 is TGTGCCACCATCGGGAAGACCGGGGAGCTGTTTTTT.

Turning to this clonotype: The junction differs from germline at one of its ends, possibly a read error. The rearrangement uses TRBV20-1 and TRBJ2-1, with a weak D call TRBD2 (6 bases). Germline CDR1 reads DFQATT; CDR2 reads SNEGSKA (reference sequence). The CDR3 contains 14 residues. In DNA form, the CDR3 reads TGCAATGCTAGCTTCGGGGGAGAGTACAATGAGCAGTTCTTC. Translating gives CNASFGGEYNEQFF.

This clonotype was observed once. The junction shows a germline mismatch at one end, possibly a read error. The rearrangement links TRBV20-1 to TRBJ2-1; TRBD2 matches at 11 bases. CDR3 length: 15 amino acids. Germline values: CDR1 DFQATT, CDR2 SNEGSKA (reference sequence). This chain's CDR3 is CSDKATSGRWGEQFF. The CDR3 bases are TGTAGTGATAAAGCCACTAGCGGGAGATGGGGTGAGCAGTTCTTC.

Regarding this clonotype: The conserved phenylalanine or tryptophan is not found at the CDR3 terminus, so this likely reflects a read error. It is unclear where the CDR3 begins or ends on the DNA, so no DNA is shown, and the CDR3 is as TCRdb lists it. The V gene is TRBV29-1, the J gene TRBJ2-1; no check of the table's D call, TRBD2, against the DNA was made. Germline CDR1 and CDR2: SQVTM and ANQGSEA. The CDR3 is 12 amino acids long, termini counted. The CDR3 spells CSGAGGPNEEFL.

The V call is TRBV6-5, the J call TRBJ2-3, with 8 positions matching TRBD1. V gave up 11 bases and J gave up 5 bases; unmatched junction bases: 6. Looked up from germline, CDR1 is MNHEY and CDR2 is SVGAGI. This CDR3 is 12 amino acids long. The CDR3 loop is CADSDRGDTQYF. The CDR3 coding sequence is TGTGCCGACAGCGACAGGGGAGATACGCAGTATTTT.

The sample holds one count of this clonotype. The conserved final phenylalanine or tryptophan is absent from the CDR3, which likely points to a read error. V usage is TRBV4-1 and J usage is TRBJ1-2; no definite D call. The V gene's germline CDR1 is MGHRA and CDR2 YSYEKL. The CDR3 runs to 16 residues. The CDR3 DNA reads TGCGCGAGCAGCCAAGATAGGTACAGAGGGAACTATGGCTACACCTTA. Amino acid sequence: CASSQDRYRGNYGYTL.

The chain has TRBV12-3 or TRBV12-4 and TRBJ2-7; no reliable D call. CDR3 size: 13 residues. V was pared by 6 bases and J by 4 bases, with 13 bases between. CDR3 sequence reads: CASRQTNSYEQYF. The CDR3 DNA reads as TGTGCCAGCAGACAAACAAACTCTTACGAGCAGTACTTC.

Turning to this clonotype: The conserved phenylalanine or tryptophan normally closing the CDR3 is absent here, so this likely arose from a read error. This rearrangement joins TRBV28 to TRBJ2-1; 11 bases agree with TRBD2. CDR1 MDHEN and CDR2 SYDVKM come from the germline V gene. This CDR3 region has 17 residues. The CDR3 here is CASSSRAGTSGYNVQFL. In DNA form, the CDR3 reads TGTGCCAGCAGTTCGAGGGCGGGGACTAGCGGATACAATGTGCAGTTCTTA.